Included here is one T cell receptor (beta chain) sequence, with context. The antigen is not known. Time point: blood 2 weeks post-SBRT. The treatment here: 15 Gy SBRT to primary tumor, nephrectomy 4 weeks later. Radiation-treated patients gave blood at baseline, week 2 and week 4. Clear cell pathology was present in this patient's renal cell carcinoma. This record comes from a study of radiation and T cells in renal cell carcinoma. As for the study in general: Nephrectomy followed 15 Gy stereotactic body radiation by 4 weeks. Regarding the study as a whole: Pretreatment tumor biopsies were lacking, so baseline clonotypes are unknown.

TCRdb's table, derived via immunoSEQ multiplex PCR, lists solely in-frame clones and lacks some. This table has roughly 75,000 clones, around 76% appearing once. Germline-derived CDR1 and CDR2 are MGHDK and SYGVNS. The CDR3 extends over 16 amino acids. V lost 6 bases to trimming and J lost 0 bases; unmatched junction nucleotides: 7. The sequence derives from a man in his sixties with renal cell carcinoma. The rearrangement uses TRBV25-1 and TRBJ2-2; 7 bases map to TRBD1. Material: blood, obtained from a patient whose treatment included radiotherapy and nephrectomy. The CDR3 here is CASRAEGAANTGELFF. For the CDR3, the DNA is TGTGCCAGCAGGGCAGAGGGGGCTGCGAACACCGGGGAGCTGTTTTTT. Variable domain in full (rest from reference TRBV25-1 and TRBJ2-2): EADIYQTPRYLVIGTGKKITLECSQTMGHDKMYWYQQDPGMELHLIHYSYGVNSTEKGDLSSESTVSRIRTEHFPLTLESARPSHTSQYLCASRAEGAANTGELFFGEGSRLTVL.